The text below deals with one TCR beta chain. The source of the sample is a study of blood T cell repertoires in COVID-19. Data came from immunoSEQ multiplex PCR; TCRdb stores just in-frame clones and leaves some out. Seen here are 150,000 or so clones, 80% to 85% observed once, and the top ten hold more than 3.5%. The length of the CDR3 is 11 residues. Trimming removed 6 bases from V and 8 bases from J, with 11 bases in between. CDR1 and CDR2 from the germline V gene are GTSNPN and SVGIG (reference sequence). V and J are TRBV30 and TRBJ1-5; D uncertain. The sample consisted of peripheral blood. The clonotype was recovered from a woman aged 55-70 years with acute or convalescent COVID-19. Written as DNA, the CDR3 is TGTGCCTGCCCCTTCCAGGAGCCCCAGCATTTT. As protein: CACPFQEPQHF.